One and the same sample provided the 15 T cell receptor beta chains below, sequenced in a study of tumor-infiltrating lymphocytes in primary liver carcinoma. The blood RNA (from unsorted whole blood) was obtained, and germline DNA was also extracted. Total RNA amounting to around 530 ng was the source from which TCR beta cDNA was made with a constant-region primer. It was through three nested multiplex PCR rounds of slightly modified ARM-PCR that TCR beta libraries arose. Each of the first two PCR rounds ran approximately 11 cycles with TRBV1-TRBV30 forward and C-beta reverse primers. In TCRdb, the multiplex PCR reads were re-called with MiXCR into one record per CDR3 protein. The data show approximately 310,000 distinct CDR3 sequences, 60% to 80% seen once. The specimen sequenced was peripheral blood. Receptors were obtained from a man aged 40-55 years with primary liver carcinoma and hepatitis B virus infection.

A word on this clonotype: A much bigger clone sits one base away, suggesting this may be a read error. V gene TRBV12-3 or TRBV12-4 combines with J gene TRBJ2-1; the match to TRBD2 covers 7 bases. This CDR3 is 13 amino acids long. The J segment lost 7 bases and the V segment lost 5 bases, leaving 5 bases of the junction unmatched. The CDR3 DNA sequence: TGTGCCAGCAGTAACAAAGCGGGAAATGAGCAGTTCTTC. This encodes CASSNKAGNEQFF.

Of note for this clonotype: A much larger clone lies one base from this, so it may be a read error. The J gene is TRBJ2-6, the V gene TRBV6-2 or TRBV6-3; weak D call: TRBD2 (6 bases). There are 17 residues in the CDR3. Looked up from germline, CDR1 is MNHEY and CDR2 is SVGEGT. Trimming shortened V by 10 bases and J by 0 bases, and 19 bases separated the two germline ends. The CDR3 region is CANTGGTISSGANVLTF. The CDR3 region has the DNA TGTGCCAACACCGGGGGAACTATTAGCTCTGGGGCCAACGTCCTGACTTTC.

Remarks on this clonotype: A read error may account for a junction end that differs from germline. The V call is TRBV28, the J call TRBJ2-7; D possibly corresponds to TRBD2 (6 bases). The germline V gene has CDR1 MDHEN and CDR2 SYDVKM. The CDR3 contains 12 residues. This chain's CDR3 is CASSLGVREQHF. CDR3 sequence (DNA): TGTGCCAGCAGTTTAGGGGTGCGGGAACAGCACTTC.

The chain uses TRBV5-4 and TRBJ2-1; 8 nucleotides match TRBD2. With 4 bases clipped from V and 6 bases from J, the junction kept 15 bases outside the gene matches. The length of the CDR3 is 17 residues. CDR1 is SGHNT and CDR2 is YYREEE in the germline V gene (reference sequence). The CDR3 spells CASSQSRSSGVSNEQFF. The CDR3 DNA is TGTGCCAGCAGCCAGTCCAGGAGTAGCGGGGTGTCCAATGAGCAGTTCTTC.

CDR3 amino acids: CAWKRPGLAIGEQFF. CDR3 coding DNA: TGTGCCTGGAAGCGTCCGGGACTAGCGATTGGTGAGCAGTTCTTC. The rearrangement links TRBV30 to TRBJ2-1; TRBD2 aligns across 10 bases. V lost 4 bases to trimming and J lost 9 bases; unmatched junction nucleotides: 12. The CDR3 runs 15 residues. Germline assignment: CDR1 GTSNPN and CDR2 SVGIG (reference sequence).

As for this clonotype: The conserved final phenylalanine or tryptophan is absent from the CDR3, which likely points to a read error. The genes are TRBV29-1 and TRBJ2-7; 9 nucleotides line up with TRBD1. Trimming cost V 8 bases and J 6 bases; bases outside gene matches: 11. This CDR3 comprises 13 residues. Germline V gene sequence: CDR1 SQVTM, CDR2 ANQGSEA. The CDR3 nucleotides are TGCAGCATTGCCCAACAGGGGGCGGCCGAGCAGTACTTA. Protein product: CSIAQQGAAEQYL.

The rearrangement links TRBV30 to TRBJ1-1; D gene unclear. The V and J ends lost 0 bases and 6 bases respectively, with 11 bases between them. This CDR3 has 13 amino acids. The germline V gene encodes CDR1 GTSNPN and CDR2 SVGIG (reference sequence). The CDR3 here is CAWSVEYAAEAFF. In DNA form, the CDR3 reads TGTGCCTGGAGTGTTGAGTATGCGGCTGAAGCTTTCTTT.

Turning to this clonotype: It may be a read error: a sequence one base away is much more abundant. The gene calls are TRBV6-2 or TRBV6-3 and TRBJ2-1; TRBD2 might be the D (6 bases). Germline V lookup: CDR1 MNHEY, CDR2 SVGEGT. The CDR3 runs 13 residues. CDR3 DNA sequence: TGTGCCAGCCGGCGGGACCTCTACGATGAGCAGTTCTTC. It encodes CASRRDLYDEQFF.

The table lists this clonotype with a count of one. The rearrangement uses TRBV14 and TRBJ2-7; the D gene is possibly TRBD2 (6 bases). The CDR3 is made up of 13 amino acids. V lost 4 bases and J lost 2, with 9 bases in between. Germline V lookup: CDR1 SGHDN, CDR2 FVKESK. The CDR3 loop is CASSPGVAYEQYF. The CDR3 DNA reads TGTGCCAGCAGCCCGGGAGTAGCCTACGAGCAGTACTTC.

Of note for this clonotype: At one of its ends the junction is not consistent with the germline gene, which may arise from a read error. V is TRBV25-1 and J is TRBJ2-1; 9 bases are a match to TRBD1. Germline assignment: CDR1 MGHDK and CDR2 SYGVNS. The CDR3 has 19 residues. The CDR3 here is CVSLSGTGKTGLSYNEQFF. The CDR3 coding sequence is TGTGTCAGCCTTTCCGGGACAGGGAAGACGGGGCTCTCCTACAATGAGCAGTTCTTC.

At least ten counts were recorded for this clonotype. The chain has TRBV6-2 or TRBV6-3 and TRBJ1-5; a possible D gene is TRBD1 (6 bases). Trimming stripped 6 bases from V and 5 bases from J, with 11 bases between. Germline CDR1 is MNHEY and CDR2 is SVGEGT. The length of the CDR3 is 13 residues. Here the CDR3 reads CASRRGGYQPQHF. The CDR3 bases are TGTGCCAGCAGACGTGGGGGCTATCAGCCCCAGCATTTT.

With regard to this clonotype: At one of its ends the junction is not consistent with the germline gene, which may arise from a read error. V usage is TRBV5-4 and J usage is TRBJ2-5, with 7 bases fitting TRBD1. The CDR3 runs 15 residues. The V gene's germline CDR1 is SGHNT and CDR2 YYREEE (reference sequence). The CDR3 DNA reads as TGTGCCAGCAGGGGGATAGGGGGCCTGGAAGAGACCCAGTGCTTC. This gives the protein CASRGIGGLEETQCF.

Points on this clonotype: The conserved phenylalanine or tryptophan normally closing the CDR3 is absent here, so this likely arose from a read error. CDR3 region: CAISESGGTGYEQYL. DNA for the CDR3: TGTGCCATCAGTGAGTCCGGGGGCACGGGCTACGAGCAGTACCTC. The chain has TRBV10-3 and TRBJ2-7, with D perhaps assigned TRBD1 or TRBD2 (6 bases each). The CDR3 runs 15 residues. V lost 0 bases and J lost 3, with 12 bases in between. Germline CDR1 and CDR2: ENHRY and SYGVKD.

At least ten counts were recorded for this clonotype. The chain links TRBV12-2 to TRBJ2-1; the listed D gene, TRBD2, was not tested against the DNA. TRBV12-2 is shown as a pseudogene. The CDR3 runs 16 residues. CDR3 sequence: CASRSLTSGRSNEQFF. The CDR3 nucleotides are TGTGCAAGTCGTTCCCTGACTAGCGGGAGGTCCAATGAGCAGTTCTTC.

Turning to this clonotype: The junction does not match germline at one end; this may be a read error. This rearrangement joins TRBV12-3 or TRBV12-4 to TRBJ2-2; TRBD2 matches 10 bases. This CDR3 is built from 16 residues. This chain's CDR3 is CASNLGSGRNTGELYF. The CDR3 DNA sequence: TGTGCCAGCAATTTAGGTAGCGGGAGGAACACCGGGGAGCTGTATTTT.